This is a list of T cell receptor beta chains from one sample in a study of T cell repertoires in cytomegalovirus infection. TCRdb redid the calling of the reads with MiXCR, one entry per CDR3 protein. The sample consists of approximately 490,000 distinct CDR3 sequences, about 11% of them appearing once. The sample taken for sequencing was PBMCs. The receptors here all came from a human donor in good health (CMV status not recorded). Some clones in this sample may be carry-over from other donors' samples. CDR3s include the opening cysteine and the closing phenylalanine or tryptophan. Each record gives: V gene, clone size, J gene, D gene, CDR3 protein, CDR3 DNA. D genes are given only for firm matches. Clone size is shown for a subset of rows, as once, few, many or a class of expanded clone.

V gene: TRBV5-6
clone size: NA
J gene: TRBJ2-2
D gene: NA
CDR3 protein: CASSWTGELFF
CDR3 DNA: TGTGCCAGCAGCTGGACCGGGGAGCTGTTTTTT

V gene: TRBV28
clone size: few
J gene: TRBJ2-5
D gene: NA
CDR3 protein: CASQGGQETQYF
CDR3 DNA: TGTGCCAGCCAGGGGGGGCAAGAGACCCAGTACTTC

V gene: TRBV7-9
clone size: many
J gene: TRBJ2-7
D gene: NA
CDR3 protein: CASSYGPLGKDF
CDR3 DNA: TGTGCCAGCAGTTACGGGCCCCTAGGCAAGGACTTC

V gene: TRBV12-3/TRBV12-4
clone size: many
J gene: TRBJ1-1
D gene: TRBD1
CDR3 protein: CASRGGLYRGIAEAFF
CDR3 DNA: TGTGCCAGCAGGGGAGGGTTGTACAGGGGGATAGCTGAAGCTTTCTTT

V gene: TRBV30
clone size: NA
J gene: TRBJ1-3
D gene: NA
CDR3 protein: CAWRQPPGNTIYF
CDR3 DNA: TGTGCCTGGAGGCAACCCCCCGGAAACACCATATATTTT

V gene: TRBV4-2
clone size: few
J gene: TRBJ1-2
D gene: NA
CDR3 protein: CASSLWTVTIGYTF
CDR3 DNA: TGTGCCAGCAGCCTTTGGACAGTGACAATCGGCTACACCTTC

V gene: TRBV28
clone size: many
J gene: TRBJ1-6
D gene: NA
CDR3 protein: CASSLRRRNSPLHF
CDR3 DNA: TGTGCCAGCAGTTTAAGGCGGCGAAATTCACCCCTCCACTTT

V gene: TRBV7-2
clone size: many
J gene: TRBJ2-5
D gene: NA
CDR3 protein: CASSPGPQSRETQYF
CDR3 DNA: TGTGCCAGCAGCCCGGGACCCCAGAGTCGTGAGACCCAGTACTTC

V gene: TRBV12-3/TRBV12-4
clone size: NA
J gene: TRBJ2-1
D gene: TRBD2
CDR3 protein: CASRNLAGAHNEQFF
CDR3 DNA: TGTGCCAGCAGAAATCTAGCGGGGGCCCACAATGAGCAGTTCTTC

V gene: TRBV5-6
clone size: many
J gene: TRBJ2-5
D gene: TRBD2
CDR3 protein: CASSIGTSGGGTQYF
CDR3 DNA: TGTGCCAGCAGCATCGGGACTAGCGGAGGTGGGACCCAGTACTTC

V gene: TRBV10-3
clone size: NA
J gene: TRBJ2-7
D gene: NA
CDR3 protein: CAISDPQNRSYEQYF
CDR3 DNA: TGTGCCATCAGTGATCCGCAAAATCGCTCCTACGAGCAGTACTTC

V gene: TRBV29-1
clone size: many
J gene: TRBJ2-5
D gene: NA
CDR3 protein: CSSSGGQYQETQYF
CDR3 DNA: TGCAGCTCCTCTGGTGGGCAGTACCAAGAGACCCAGTACTTC

V gene: TRBV2
clone size: NA
J gene: TRBJ2-3
D gene: TRBD1
CDR3 protein: CASLRDRGPDTQYF
CDR3 DNA: TGTGCCAGCCTCCGGGACAGGGGGCCAGATACGCAGTATTTT

V gene: TRBV4-2
clone size: many
J gene: TRBJ2-5
D gene: NA
CDR3 protein: CASSPNGQIQETQYF
CDR3 DNA: TGTGCCAGCAGCCCAAACGGACAAATCCAAGAGACCCAGTACTTC

V gene: TRBV19
clone size: NA
J gene: TRBJ1-1
D gene: NA
CDR3 protein: CASSKEARNTEAFF
CDR3 DNA: TGTGCCAGTAGCAAAGAGGCGCGGAACACTGAAGCTTTCTTT

V gene: TRBV28
clone size: many
J gene: TRBJ2-2
D gene: NA
CDR3 protein: CASSFSGNLGTGELFF
CDR3 DNA: TGTGCCAGCAGTTTCTCTGGGAACCTGGGGACCGGGGAGCTGTTTTTT

V gene: TRBV27
clone size: NA
J gene: TRBJ1-5
D gene: NA
CDR3 protein: CASSFMGDQPRHF
CDR3 DNA: TGTGCCAGCAGTTTTATGGGGGATCAGCCCCGGCATTTT